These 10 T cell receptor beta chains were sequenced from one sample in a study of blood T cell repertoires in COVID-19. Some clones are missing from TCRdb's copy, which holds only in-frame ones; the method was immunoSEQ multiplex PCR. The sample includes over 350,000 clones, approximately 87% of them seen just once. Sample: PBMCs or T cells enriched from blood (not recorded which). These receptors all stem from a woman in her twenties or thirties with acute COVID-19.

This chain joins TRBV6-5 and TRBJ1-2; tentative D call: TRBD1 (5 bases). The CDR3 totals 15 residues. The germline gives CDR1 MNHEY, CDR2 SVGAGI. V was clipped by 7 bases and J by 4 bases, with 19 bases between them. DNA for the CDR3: TGTGCCAGCACCGAGACGTGGGGGGGAAGCTATGGCTACACCTTC. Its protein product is CASTETWGGSYGYTF.

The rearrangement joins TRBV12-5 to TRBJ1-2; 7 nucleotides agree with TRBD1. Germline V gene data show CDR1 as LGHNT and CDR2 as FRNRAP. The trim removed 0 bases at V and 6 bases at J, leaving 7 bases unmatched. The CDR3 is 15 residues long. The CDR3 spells CASGLVYPTGNGYTF. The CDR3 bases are TGTGCTAGTGGTTTGGTTTACCCGACAGGGAATGGCTACACCTTC. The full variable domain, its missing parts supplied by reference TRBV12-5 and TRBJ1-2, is DARVTQTPRHKVTEMGQEVTMRCQPILGHNTVFWYRQTMMQGLELLAYFRNRAPLDDSGMPKDRFSAEMPDATLATLKIQPSEPRDSAVYFCASGLVYPTGNGYTFGSGTRLTVV.

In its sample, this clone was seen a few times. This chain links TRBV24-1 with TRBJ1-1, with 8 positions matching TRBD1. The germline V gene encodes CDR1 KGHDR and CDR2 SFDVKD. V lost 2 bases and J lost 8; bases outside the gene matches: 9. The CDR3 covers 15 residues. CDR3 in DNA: TGTGCCACCAGTGATTCAGACAGGGGTAAATGGGAAGCTTTCTTT. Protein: CATSDSDRGKWEAFF.

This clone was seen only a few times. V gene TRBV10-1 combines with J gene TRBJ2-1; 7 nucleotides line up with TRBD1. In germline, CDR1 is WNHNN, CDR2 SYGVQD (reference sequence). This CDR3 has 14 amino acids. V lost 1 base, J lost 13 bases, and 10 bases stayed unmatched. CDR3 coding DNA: TGCGCCAGCAGTGAGTTAGCTAGACAGGGTGAACAGTTCTTC. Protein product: CASSELARQGEQFF.

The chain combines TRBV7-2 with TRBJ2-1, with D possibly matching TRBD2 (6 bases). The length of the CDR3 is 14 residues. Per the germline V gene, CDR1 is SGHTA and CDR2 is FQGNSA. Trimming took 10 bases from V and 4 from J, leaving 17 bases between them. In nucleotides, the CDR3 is TGTGCCAACCAACCTCCGGGGGTTTACAATGAGCAGTTCTTC. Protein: CANQPPGVYNEQFF.

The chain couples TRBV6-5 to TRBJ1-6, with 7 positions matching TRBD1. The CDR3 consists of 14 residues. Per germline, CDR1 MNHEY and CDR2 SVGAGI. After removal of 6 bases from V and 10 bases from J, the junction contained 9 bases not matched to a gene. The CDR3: CASRMGQSGSPLHF. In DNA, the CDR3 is TGTGCCAGCAGGATGGGACAGTCGGGATCACCCCTCCACTTT.

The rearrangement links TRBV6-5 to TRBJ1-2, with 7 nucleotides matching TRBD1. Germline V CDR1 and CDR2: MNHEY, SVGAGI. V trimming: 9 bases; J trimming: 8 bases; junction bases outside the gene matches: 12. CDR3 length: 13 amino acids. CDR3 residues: CASRRDSAGGYTF. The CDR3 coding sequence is TGTGCCAGTCGGAGGGACAGCGCTGGAGGCTACACCTTC.

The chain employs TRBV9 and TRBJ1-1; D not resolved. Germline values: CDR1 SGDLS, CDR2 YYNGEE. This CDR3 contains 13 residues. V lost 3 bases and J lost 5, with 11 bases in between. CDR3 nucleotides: TGTGCCAGCAGCGCCTTAAGCGCGACTGAAGCTTTCTTT. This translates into CASSALSATEAFF.

The CDR3 here is CASSLGGTGNTEAFF. DNA of the CDR3: TGTGCCAGCTCACTCGGTGGGACAGGGAACACTGAAGCTTTCTTT. The chain has TRBV18 and TRBJ1-1, with 8 bases identical to TRBD1. The germline gives CDR1 KGHSH, CDR2 LQKENI. This CDR3 is built from 15 residues. Losses at the gene ends were 4 bases for V and 1 base for J; bases not matched to a gene: 5.

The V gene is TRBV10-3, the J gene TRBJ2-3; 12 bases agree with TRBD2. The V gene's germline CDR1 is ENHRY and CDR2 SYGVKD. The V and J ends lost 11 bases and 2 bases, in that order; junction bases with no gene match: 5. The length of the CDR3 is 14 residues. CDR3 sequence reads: CALRTSGDTDTQYF. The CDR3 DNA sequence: TGTGCCTTACGGACTAGCGGGGACACAGATACGCAGTATTTT.